Below are 21 T cell receptor beta chains sequenced from a single sample in a study of graft-versus-host responses after intestinal transplantation. No cognate antigen is known for these TCRs. Measured with immunoSEQ multiplex PCR; TCRdb has only the in-frame clones, and not every one. The table shows more than 65,000 clones, with around 90% occurring only once. The sequenced sample was unstimulated CD4+ T cells sorted from spleen or lymph node cells, obtained before intestinal transplant. The source of these receptors is a human donor who received an intestinal transplant.

The gene calls are TRBV6-1 and TRBJ2-7; D possibly corresponds to TRBD1 (6 bases). Trimming took 5 bases from V and 0 from J, leaving 14 bases between them. Germline CDR1 MNHNS, CDR2 SASEGT. The CDR3 length is 15 residues. The CDR3 sequence: CASSWRQESSYEQYF. The CDR3 DNA follows: TGTGCCAGCAGTTGGAGACAGGAGAGCTCCTACGAGCAGTACTTC.

The chain combines TRBV11-2 with TRBJ1-4; a possible D gene is TRBD1 (6 bases). Germline-derived CDR1 and CDR2 are SGHAT and FQNNGV. Trimming shortened V by 5 bases and J by 5 bases, and 15 bases separated the two germline ends. The CDR3 runs to 15 residues. As DNA, the CDR3 is TGTGCCAGCAGCCCACCGGGACATTCGAATGAAAAACTGTTTTTT. It codes for CASSPPGHSNEKLFF.

The rearrangement uses TRBV5-1 and TRBJ2-5, with a weak D call TRBD2 (6 bases). The CDR3 sequence is 16 residues long. CDR1 and CDR2 from the germline V gene are SGHRS and YFSETQ. Trimming shortened V by 3 bases and J by 2 bases, and 17 bases separated the two germline ends. CDR3 sequence: CASSSTGTAHQETQYF. The CDR3 DNA is TGCGCCAGCAGCTCCACCGGGACTGCACATCAAGAGACCCAGTACTTC.

This chain joins TRBV4-1 and TRBJ2-2, with a tentative D call TRBD2 (5 bases). The length of the CDR3 is 18 residues. Germline CDR1 MGHRA, CDR2 YSYEKL. The ends were cut back, 0 bases at V and 0 bases at J, with 14 bases in the middle. In nucleotides, the CDR3 is TGCGCCAGCAGCCAAGAAGGGAGCGAATCGGCGAACACCGGGGAGCTGTTTTTT. It yields the protein CASSQEGSESANTGELFF.

The chain carries TRBV4-1 and TRBJ1-3; 7 bases agree with TRBD1. CDR1 is MGHRA, CDR2 YSYEKL, per germline. Trimming removed 4 bases from V and 4 bases from J; junction bases left unmatched: 7. There are 15 residues in the CDR3. In DNA, the CDR3 is TGCGCCAGCAGCCCTGGGACAGCCAAGGGAAACACCATATATTTT. It codes for CASSPGTAKGNTIYF.

This chain connects TRBV28 to TRBJ1-5, with D possibly matching TRBD1 (6 bases). Germline assignment: CDR1 MDHEN and CDR2 SYDVKM. V dropped 6 bases and J dropped 1 base, with 16 bases sitting between them. The CDR3 has 16 residues. CDR3 coding DNA: TGTGCCAGCAGCGAAAATAGGGGGGGCAGCAATCAGCCCCAGCATTTT. Translation: CASSENRGGSNQPQHF.

This sequence joins TRBV5-1 and TRBJ1-2, with a possible D match to TRBD1 (6 bases). Trimming pared 0 bases from V and 2 bases from J, leaving 8 bases between. Germline V gene lookup returns CDR1 SGHRS and CDR2 YFSETQ. CDR3 length: 14 amino acids. The CDR3 loop reads CASSLGTVNYGYTF. CDR3 nucleotides: TGCGCCAGCAGCTTGGGGACAGTAAACTATGGCTACACCTTC.

This clone is a singleton in its sample. The rearrangement joins TRBV7-9 to TRBJ2-7; possibly TRBD2 for D (7 bases). V lost 2 bases and J lost 7, with 15 bases in between. There are 14 residues in the CDR3. Germline lookup yields CDR1 SEHNR and CDR2 FQNEAQ (reference sequence). CDR3 residues: CASSLSGRGGEQYF. Written as DNA, the CDR3 is TGTGCCAGCAGCTTATCGGGCAGGGGAGGGGAGCAGTACTTC.

The chain employs TRBV2 and TRBJ1-1, with 11 bases matching TRBD1. Germline CDR1 reads SNHLY; CDR2 reads FYNNEI. V shed 6 bases and J 1 base; nucleotides not matched to a gene: 1. This CDR3 has 14 amino acids. The CDR3 DNA follows: TGTGCCAGCAGGGGACAGGGGGGGAACACTGAAGCTTTCTTT. It encodes CASRGQGGNTEAFF.

The rearrangement links TRBV6-1 to TRBJ1-2, with unresolved D. V shed 8 bases and J shed 7 bases, with 8 bases lying between them. The CDR3 loop spans 10 amino acids. Germline lookup yields CDR1 MNHNS and CDR2 SASEGT. CDR3 protein: CASLLAGYTF. CDR3 in DNA: TGTGCCAGCCTCTTAGCTGGCTACACCTTC.

The rearrangement uses TRBV6-1 and TRBJ1-4; no firm D call. The CDR3 contains 14 residues. V lost 5 bases and J 12 bases, leaving 19 bases between the germline ends. Germline values: CDR1 MNHNS, CDR2 SASEGT. The CDR3 loop reads CASSSLWTNSELFF. For the CDR3, the DNA is TGTGCCAGCAGTAGCCTCTGGACTAACTCGGAACTGTTTTTT.

This chain joins TRBV6-5 and TRBJ2-7; the match to TRBD2 covers 7 bases. This CDR3 contains 15 residues. Germline loops: CDR1 MNHEY, CDR2 SVGAGI. V was pared by 5 bases and J by 2 bases, with 9 bases of the junction left unmatched. The CDR3 DNA follows: TGTGCCAGCAGTGGTAAGGGAGGGATCCCCTACGAGCAGTACTTC. Protein: CASSGKGGIPYEQYF.

The chain has TRBV9 and TRBJ1-2; TRBD1 matches 9 bases. Germline values: CDR1 SGDLS, CDR2 YYNGEE. With V trimmed by 3 bases and J by 2 bases, 8 bases remained unmatched. CDR3 length equals 16 residues. The CDR3 protein is CASSARDRGWNYGYTF. DNA for the CDR3: TGTGCCAGCAGCGCCCGAGACAGGGGGTGGAACTATGGCTACACCTTC.

A few counts support this clone. The chain has TRBV5-1 and TRBJ1-3, with D possibly being TRBD1 (5 bases). This CDR3 has 14 amino acids. Germline V CDR1 and CDR2: SGHRS, YFSETQ. The V gene lost 8 bases and the J gene lost 4 bases, with 16 bases spanning the gap. The CDR3 coding sequence is TGCGCCAGGAGGACCGACAGTTCCGGAAACACCATATATTTT. Translation: CARRTDSSGNTIYF.

In the case of this clone: Other DNA sequences in the sample encode the same CDR3. The chain uses TRBV6-1 and TRBJ1-2, with no clear D. The CDR3 spans 14 residues. Trimming shortened V by 2 bases and J by 4 bases, and 11 bases separated the two germline ends. The germline gives CDR1 MNHNS, CDR2 SASEGT. CDR3 residues: CASSEPPTSYGYTF. The DNA for the CDR3 is TGTGCCAGCAGTGAACCGCCTACGAGCTATGGCTACACCTTC.

This clone showed up just once. The V gene is TRBV5-5, the J gene TRBJ2-7; D is uncertain. CDR1 and CDR2 from the germline V gene are SGHKS and YYEKEE (reference sequence). Trimming pared 1 base from V and 2 bases from J, leaving 10 bases between. The CDR3 spans 14 residues. CDR3 sequence reads: CASSLFTEAYEQYF. The DNA for the CDR3 is TGTGCCAGCAGCTTGTTTACAGAAGCCTACGAGCAGTACTTC.

The rearrangement links TRBV11-3 to TRBJ2-2, with TRBD1 identical over 8 bases. Germline values: CDR1 SGHNT, CDR2 YENEEA. This CDR3 region has 15 residues. V gave up 0 bases and J gave up 6 bases; unmatched junction bases: 3. CDR3 nucleotides: TGTGCCAGCAGCTTAGACAGGGGGCTGCCCGGGGAGCTGTTTTTT. This encodes CASSLDRGLPGELFF.

The gene calls are TRBV30 and TRBJ1-1, with unresolved D. The V end lost 5 bases, the J end lost 0 bases, and 10 bases lay between the germline ends. In germline, CDR1 is GTSNPN, CDR2 SVGIG (reference sequence). The CDR3 has 13 amino acids. CDR3 DNA: TGTGCCTGGGGCCAGGCCATGAACACTGAAGCTTTCTTT. Its translation: CAWGQAMNTEAFF. The whole variable domain, remainder taken from reference TRBV30 and TRBJ1-1, is SQTIHQWPATLVQPVGSPLSLECTVEGTSNPNLYWYRQAAGRGLQLLFYSVGIGQISSEVPQNLSASRPQDRQFILSSKKLLLSDSGFYLCAWGQAMNTEAFFGQGTRLTVV.

The rearrangement links TRBV7-8 to TRBJ2-7; TRBD2 is a possible D gene (5 bases). Germline V CDR1 and CDR2: SGHVS, FQNEAQ. V was pared by 5 bases and J by 2 bases, with 13 bases between. The CDR3 covers 14 residues. The CDR3 region has the DNA TGTGCCAGCAGCCTGGGAGAGTTAGCCTACGAGCAGTACTTC. Translating gives CASSLGELAYEQYF. Full variable domain (remainder filled in from reference TRBV7-8 and TRBJ2-7): GAGVSQSPRYKVAKRGQDVALRCDPISGHVSLFWYQQALGQGPEFLTYFQNEAQLDKSGLPSDRFFAERPEGSVSTLKIQRTQQEDSAVYLCASSLGELAYEQYFGPGTRLTVT.

The V and J genes are TRBV28 and TRBJ1-2; TRBD1 aligns across 7 bases. Germline lookup yields CDR1 MDHEN and CDR2 SYDVKM. There are 13 residues in the CDR3. The junction had 7 bases not matched to a gene; V was cut back by 5 bases and J by 7 bases. This CDR3 reads CASSPGQMLGYTF. The CDR3 DNA reads TGTGCCAGCAGTCCGGGACAGATGCTTGGCTACACCTTC.

CDR3 in amino acids: CASSSRAEQFF. In DNA form, the CDR3 reads TGTGCCAGCAGTTCCAGGGCTGAGCAGTTCTTC. This chain joins TRBV28 and TRBJ2-1, with D possibly matching TRBD1 (5 bases). Trimming took off 4 bases at V and 9 bases at J, with 7 bases between the two ends. CDR1 is MDHEN, CDR2 SYDVKM, per germline. This CDR3 contains 11 residues.